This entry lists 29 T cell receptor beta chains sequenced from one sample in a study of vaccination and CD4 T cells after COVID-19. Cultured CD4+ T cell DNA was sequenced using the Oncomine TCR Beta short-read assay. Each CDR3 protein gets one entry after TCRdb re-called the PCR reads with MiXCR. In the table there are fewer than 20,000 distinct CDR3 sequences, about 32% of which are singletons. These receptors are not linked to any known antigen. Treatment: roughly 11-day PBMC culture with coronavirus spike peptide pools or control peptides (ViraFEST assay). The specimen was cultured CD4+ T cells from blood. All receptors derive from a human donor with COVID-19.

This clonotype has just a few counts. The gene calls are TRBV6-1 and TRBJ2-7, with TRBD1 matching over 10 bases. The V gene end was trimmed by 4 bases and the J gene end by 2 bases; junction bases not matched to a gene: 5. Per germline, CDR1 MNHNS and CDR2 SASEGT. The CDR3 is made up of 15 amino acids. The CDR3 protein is CASSARQGAPYEQYF. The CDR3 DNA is TGTGCCAGCAGTGCCCGACAGGGGGCCCCCTACGAGCAGTACTTC.

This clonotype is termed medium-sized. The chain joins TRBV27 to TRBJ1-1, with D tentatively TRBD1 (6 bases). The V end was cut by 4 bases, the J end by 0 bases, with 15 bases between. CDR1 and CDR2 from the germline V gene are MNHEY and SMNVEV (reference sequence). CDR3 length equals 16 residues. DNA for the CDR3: TGTGCCAGCAGTTGGCAGGGGTACGGGGTGAACACTGAAGCTTTCTTT. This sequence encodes CASSWQGYGVNTEAFF.

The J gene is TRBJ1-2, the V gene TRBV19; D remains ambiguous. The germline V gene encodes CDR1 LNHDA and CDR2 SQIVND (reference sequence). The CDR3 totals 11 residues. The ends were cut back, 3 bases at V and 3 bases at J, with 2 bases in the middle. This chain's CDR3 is CASSMHYGYTF. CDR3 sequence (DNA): TGTGCCAGTAGTATGCACTATGGCTACACCTTC.

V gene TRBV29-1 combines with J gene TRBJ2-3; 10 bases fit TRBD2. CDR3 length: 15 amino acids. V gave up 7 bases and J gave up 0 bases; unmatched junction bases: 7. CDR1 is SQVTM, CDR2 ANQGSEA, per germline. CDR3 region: CSGSLAGASTDTQYF. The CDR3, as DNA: TGCAGCGGGTCCCTAGCGGGGGCTAGCACAGATACGCAGTATTTT.

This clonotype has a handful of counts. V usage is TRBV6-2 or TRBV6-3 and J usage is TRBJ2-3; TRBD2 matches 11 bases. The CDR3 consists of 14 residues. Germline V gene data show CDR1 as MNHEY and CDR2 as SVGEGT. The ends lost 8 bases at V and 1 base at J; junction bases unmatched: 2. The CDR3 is CASQLAGGTDTQYF. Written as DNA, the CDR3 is TGTGCCAGCCAACTAGCGGGGGGCACAGATACGCAGTATTTT.

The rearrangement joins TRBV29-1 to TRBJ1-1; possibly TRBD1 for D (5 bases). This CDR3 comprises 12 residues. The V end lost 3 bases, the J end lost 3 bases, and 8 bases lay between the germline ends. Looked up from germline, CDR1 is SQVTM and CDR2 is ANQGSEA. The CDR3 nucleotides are TGCAGCGTTGACCGCAGGGACACTGAAGCTTTCTTT. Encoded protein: CSVDRRDTEAFF.

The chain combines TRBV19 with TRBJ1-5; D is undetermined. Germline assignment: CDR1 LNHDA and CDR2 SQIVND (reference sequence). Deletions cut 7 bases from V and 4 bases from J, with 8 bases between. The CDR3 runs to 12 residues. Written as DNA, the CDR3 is TGTGCCAGTAAGTACAGTAATCAGCCCCAGCATTTT. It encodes CASKYSNQPQHF. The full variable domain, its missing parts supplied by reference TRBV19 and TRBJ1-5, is DGGITQSPKYLFRKEGQNVTLSCEQNLNHDAMYWYRQDPGQGLRLIYYSQIVNDFQKGDIAEGYSVSREKKESFPLTVTSAQKNPTAFYLCASKYSNQPQHFGDGTRLSIL.

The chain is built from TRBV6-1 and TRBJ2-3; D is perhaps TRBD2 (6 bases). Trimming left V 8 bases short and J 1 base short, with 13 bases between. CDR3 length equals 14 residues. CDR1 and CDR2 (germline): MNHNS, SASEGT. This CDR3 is CASRGTVGTDTQYF. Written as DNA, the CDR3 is TGTGCCAGCCGCGGGACGGTGGGCACAGATACGCAGTATTTT.

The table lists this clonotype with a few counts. The CDR3 nucleotides read TGTGCCAGTAGTCCCCCGTCCCCCCGAGTGGGCCAGTACTTC. Translation: CASSPPSPRVGQYF. V gene TRBV19 combines with J gene TRBJ2-5, with D unclear. The germline gives CDR1 LNHDA, CDR2 SQIVND (reference sequence). Trimming pared 5 bases from V and 10 bases from J, leaving 20 bases between. The CDR3 is 14 amino acids.

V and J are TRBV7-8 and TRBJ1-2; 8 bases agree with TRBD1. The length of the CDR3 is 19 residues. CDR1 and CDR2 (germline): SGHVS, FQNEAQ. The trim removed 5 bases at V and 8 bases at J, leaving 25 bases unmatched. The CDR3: CASSPPHGPGGDFQGGYTF. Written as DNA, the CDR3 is TGTGCCAGCAGCCCCCCCCATGGGCCAGGGGGCGATTTTCAGGGGGGCTACACCTTC.

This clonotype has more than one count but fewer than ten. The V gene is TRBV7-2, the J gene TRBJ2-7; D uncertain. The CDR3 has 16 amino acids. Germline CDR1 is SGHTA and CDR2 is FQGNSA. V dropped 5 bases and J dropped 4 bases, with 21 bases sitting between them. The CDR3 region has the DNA TGTGCCAGCAGCACGCATTCGCCGGTGAAGAGGTACGAGCAGTACTTC. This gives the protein CASSTHSPVKRYEQYF. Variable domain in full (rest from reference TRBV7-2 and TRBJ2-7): GAGVSQSPSNKVTEKGKDVELRCDPISGHTALYWYRQSLGQGLEFLIYFQGNSAPDKSGLPSDRFSAERTGGSVSTLTIQRTQQEDSAVYLCASSTHSPVKRYEQYFGPGTRLTVT.

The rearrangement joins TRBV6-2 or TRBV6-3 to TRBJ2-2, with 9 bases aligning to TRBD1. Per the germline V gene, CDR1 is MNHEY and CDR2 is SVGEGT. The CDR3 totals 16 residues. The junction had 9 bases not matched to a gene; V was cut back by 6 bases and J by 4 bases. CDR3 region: CASRADRGYGTGELFF. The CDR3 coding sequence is TGTGCCAGCAGGGCGGACAGGGGATATGGCACCGGGGAGCTGTTTTTT.

DNA for the CDR3: TGTGCCAGCAGCGTAGGACTAGCGGGGGAAAGTGAGCAGTTCTTC. Translating gives CASSVGLAGESEQFF. The V call is TRBV9, the J call TRBJ2-1; 12 bases align to TRBD2. CDR3 length: 15 residues. With V trimmed by 0 bases and J by 9 bases, 4 bases remained unmatched. CDR1 is SGDLS, CDR2 YYNGEE, per germline.

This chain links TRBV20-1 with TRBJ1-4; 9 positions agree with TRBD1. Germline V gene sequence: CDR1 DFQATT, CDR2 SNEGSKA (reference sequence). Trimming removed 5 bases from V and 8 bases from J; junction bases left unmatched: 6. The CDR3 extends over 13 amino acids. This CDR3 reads CSAGTGRGEKLFF. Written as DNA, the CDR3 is TGCAGTGCTGGGACAGGGCGGGGGGAAAAACTGTTTTTT.

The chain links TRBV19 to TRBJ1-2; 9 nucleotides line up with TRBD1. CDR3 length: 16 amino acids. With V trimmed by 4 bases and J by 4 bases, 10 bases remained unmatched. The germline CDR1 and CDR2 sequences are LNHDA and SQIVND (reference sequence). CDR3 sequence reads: CASSTHAGTGSYGYTF. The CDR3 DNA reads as TGTGCCAGTAGTACCCACGCCGGGACAGGGTCCTATGGCTACACCTTC.

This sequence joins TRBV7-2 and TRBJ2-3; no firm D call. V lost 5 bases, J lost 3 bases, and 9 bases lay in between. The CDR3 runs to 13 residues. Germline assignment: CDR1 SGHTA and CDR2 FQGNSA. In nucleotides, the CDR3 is TGTGCCAGCAGCGAACAGATGACAGATACGCAGTATTTT. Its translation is CASSEQMTDTQYF.

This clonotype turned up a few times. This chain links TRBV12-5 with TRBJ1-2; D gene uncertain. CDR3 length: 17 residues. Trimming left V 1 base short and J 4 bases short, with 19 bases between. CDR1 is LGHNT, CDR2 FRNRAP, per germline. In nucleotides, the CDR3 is TGTGCTAGTGGTTTGGCCCCCCAGCGGCGATTGGGCTATGGCTACACCTTC. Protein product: CASGLAPQRRLGYGYTF.

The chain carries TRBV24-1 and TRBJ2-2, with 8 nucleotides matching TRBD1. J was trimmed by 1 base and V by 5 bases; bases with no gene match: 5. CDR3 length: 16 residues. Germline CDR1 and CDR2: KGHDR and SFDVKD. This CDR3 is CATSGMGTGNTGELFF. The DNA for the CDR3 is TGTGCCACCAGTGGGATGGGGACAGGGAACACCGGGGAGCTGTTTTTT.

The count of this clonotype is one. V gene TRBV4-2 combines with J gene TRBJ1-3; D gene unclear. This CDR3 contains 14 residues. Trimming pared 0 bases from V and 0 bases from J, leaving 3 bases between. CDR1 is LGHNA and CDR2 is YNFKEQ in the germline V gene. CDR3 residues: CASSQERSGNTIYF. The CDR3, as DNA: TGTGCCAGCAGCCAAGAGCGCTCTGGAAACACCATATATTTT.

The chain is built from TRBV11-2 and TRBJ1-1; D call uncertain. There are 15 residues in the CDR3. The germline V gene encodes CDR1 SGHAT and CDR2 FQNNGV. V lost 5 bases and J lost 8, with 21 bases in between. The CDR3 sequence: CASSPFLTRLPEAFF. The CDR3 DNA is TGTGCCAGCAGCCCCTTTCTAACGCGGTTGCCGGAAGCTTTCTTT.

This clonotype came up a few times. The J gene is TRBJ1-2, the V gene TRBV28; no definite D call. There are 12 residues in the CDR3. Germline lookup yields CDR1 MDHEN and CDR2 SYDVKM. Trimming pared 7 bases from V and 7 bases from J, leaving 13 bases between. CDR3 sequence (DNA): TGTGCCAGCACTTCAGCCCCATCTGGCTACACCTTC. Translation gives CASTSAPSGYTF.

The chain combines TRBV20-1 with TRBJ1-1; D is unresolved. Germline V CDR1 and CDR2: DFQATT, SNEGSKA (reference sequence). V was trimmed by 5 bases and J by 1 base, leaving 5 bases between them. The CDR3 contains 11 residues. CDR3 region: CSARQNTEAFF. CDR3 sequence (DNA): TGCAGTGCTCGGCAGAACACTGAAGCTTTCTTT.

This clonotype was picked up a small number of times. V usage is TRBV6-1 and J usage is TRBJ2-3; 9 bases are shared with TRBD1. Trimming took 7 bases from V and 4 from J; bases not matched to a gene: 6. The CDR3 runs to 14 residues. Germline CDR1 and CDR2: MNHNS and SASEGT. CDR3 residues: CASTGTGWSDTQYF. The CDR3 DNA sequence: TGTGCCAGCACCGGGACAGGGTGGTCAGATACGCAGTATTTT.

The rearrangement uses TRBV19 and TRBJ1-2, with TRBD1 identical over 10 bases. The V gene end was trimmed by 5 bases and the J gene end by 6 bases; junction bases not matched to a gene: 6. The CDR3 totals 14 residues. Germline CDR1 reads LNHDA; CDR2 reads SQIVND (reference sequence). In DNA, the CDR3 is TGTGCCAGTAGTGCGACAGGGGGCGTGGATGGCTACACCTTC. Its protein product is CASSATGGVDGYTF.

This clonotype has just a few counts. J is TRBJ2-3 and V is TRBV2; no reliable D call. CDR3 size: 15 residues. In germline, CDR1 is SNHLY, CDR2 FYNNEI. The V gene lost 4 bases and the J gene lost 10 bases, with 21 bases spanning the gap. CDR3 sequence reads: CASSGEGIRTPAQYF. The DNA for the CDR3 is TGTGCCAGCAGTGGGGAAGGTATTAGGACCCCGGCGCAGTATTTT.

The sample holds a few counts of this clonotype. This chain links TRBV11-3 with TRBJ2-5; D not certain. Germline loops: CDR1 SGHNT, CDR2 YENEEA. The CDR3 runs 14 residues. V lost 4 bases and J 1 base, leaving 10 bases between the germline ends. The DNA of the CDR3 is TGTGCCAGCAGCTCGGGTGCGGCCCAAGAGACCCAGTACTTC. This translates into CASSSGAAQETQYF.

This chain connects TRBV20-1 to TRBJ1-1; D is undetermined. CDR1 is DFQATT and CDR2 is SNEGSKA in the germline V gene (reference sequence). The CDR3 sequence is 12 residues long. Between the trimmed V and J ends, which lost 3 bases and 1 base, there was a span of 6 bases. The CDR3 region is CSARVGNTEAFF. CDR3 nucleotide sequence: TGCAGTGCTAGGGTCGGGAACACTGAAGCTTTCTTT.

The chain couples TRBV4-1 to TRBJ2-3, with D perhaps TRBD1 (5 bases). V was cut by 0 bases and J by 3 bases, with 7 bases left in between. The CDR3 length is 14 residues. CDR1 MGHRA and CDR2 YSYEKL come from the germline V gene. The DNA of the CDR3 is TGCGCCAGCAGCCAAGATCAGGGAACAGATACGCAGTATTTT. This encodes CASSQDQGTDTQYF.

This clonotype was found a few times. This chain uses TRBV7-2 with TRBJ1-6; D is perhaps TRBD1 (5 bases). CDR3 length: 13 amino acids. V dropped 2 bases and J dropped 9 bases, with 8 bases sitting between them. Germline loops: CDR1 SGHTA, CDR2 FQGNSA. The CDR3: CASSLLGGSPLHF. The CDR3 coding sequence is TGTGCCAGCAGCTTACTGGGGGGTTCACCCCTCCACTTT.